These T cell receptor beta chains were read from a single sample in a study of cytomegalovirus exposure and HLA in healthy donors. Assay used: immunoSEQ multiplex PCR; TCRdb lists only in-frame clones, some missing. This table has 250,000 to 300,000 clones, around 90% appearing once. The sample was PBMCs. The origin of the receptors is a woman aged 18-29 years in good health and CMV-seronegative. Each CDR3 is given with its conserved first and last residue.

v_gene: TRBV6-1
CDR3aa: CASRLDFSNQPQHF

v_gene: TRBV4-3
CDR3aa: CASSQEGAEANYGYTF

v_gene: TRBV5-1
CDR3aa: CASSLVLGASGYTF

v_gene: TRBV6-5
CDR3aa: CASRTGNTEAFF

v_gene: TRBV6-5
CDR3aa: CASSYSEGQLNTEAFF

v_gene: TRBV7-8
CDR3aa: CASSFNSGGRYEQYF

v_gene: TRBV7-9
CDR3aa: CASSLSGGAYEQYF

v_gene: TRBV10-3
CDR3aa: CAISLLDRVETQYF

v_gene: TRBV7-2
CDR3aa: CASSRQHSNQPQHF

v_gene: TRBV19
CDR3aa: CASSVRGGGAASDTQYF

v_gene: TRBV11-2
CDR3aa: CASSLSGQVTSYEQYF

v_gene: TRBV7-9
CDR3aa: CASSSPTDRNTGELFF

v_gene: TRBV27
CDR3aa: CASRLRGIQSSYNEQFF

v_gene: TRBV5-1
CDR3aa: CASSSRGSGNQPQHF

v_gene: TRBV19
CDR3aa: CASSILGGLYGYTF

v_gene: TRBV27
CDR3aa: CASRNLAGGPQETQYF

v_gene: TRBV19
CDR3aa: CASSIAGTANSPLHF

v_gene: TRBV5-4
CDR3aa: CAIKKWGTGSYEQYF

v_gene: TRBV6-5
CDR3aa: CASSPSGQGAYGYTF

v_gene: TRBV7-9
CDR3aa: CASSLGTGPYEQYF

v_gene: TRBV19
CDR3aa: CASSKDRYNQPQHF

v_gene: TRBV7-6
CDR3aa: CASSLAAGDYNEQFF

v_gene: TRBV20-1
CDR3aa: CSARIINTIYF

v_gene: TRBV4-1
CDR3aa: CASSQGLAGARANEQFF

v_gene: TRBV5-1
CDR3aa: CASSIPGGQYNEQFF

v_gene: TRBV6-5
CDR3aa: CASSSQGGGTEAFF

v_gene: TRBV18
CDR3aa: CASSLSTGVYGYTF